This TCR beta chain was identified in a study of blood T cell repertoires in COVID-19. Study as a whole: The study drew acute and convalescent COVID-19 samples from the United States, Italy and Spain.

Looked up from germline, CDR1 is MNHEY and CDR2 is SMNVEV (reference sequence). V dropped 6 bases and J dropped 6 bases, with 20 bases sitting between them. The CDR3 contains 15 residues. Seattle patients were enrolled during active infection and followed longitudinally. Original methodology: Reference gene primer amplification yielded estimated nucleated cell counts. The data were produced by immunoSEQ multiplex PCR, yet TCRdb's version contains in-frame clones alone and is incomplete. That table gives V, J and clone size, and the DNA gave D and trimming. Of 150,000 to 180,000 clones in the sample, 75% to 85% were seen once.

The sample was peripheral blood. This TCR derives from a woman aged 60-70 years with COVID-19, enrolled during active disease. The V gene is TRBV27, the J gene TRBJ1-2, with a possible D match to TRBD1 (5 bases). The DNA of the CDR3 is TGTGCCAGCAGGCGCCCCGGGGGTGGTCGAGATGGCTACACCTTC. Translating gives CASRRPGGGRDGYTF.